These T cell receptor beta chains were read from a single sample in a study of blood T cells in healthy people across ages. TCRdb independently ran MiXCR on the 5' RACE reads; one entry per CDR3 protein. The sample carries about 1 million distinct CDR3 sequences, almost 25% recorded once. These same records also appear under a second study, on T cells of mothers and their children.

The material sequenced was blood. The origin of the receptors is a girl aged 2 to 9 in good health. CDR3s include the opening cysteine and the closing phenylalanine or tryptophan. The D gene is left open where the match is weak. Clone size appears in some rows only: once, few, many, or a class for an expanded clone.

clone size | D gene | J gene | V gene | CDR3 protein | CDR3 DNA
few | TRBD2 | TRBJ2-1 | TRBV7-9 | CASSPPGLAGENEQFF | TGTGCCAGCAGTCCGCCGGGACTAGCGGGGGAAAATGAGCAGTTCTTC
many | NA | TRBJ2-5 | TRBV12-3/TRBV12-4 | CATRGRSQETQYF | TGTGCCACTAGAGGGCGGTCCCAAGAGACCCAGTACTTC
NA | NA | TRBJ2-7 | TRBV2 | CASSELTDSYEQYF | TGTGCCAGCAGTGAGTTGACGGACTCCTACGAGCAGTACTTC
NA | TRBD1 | TRBJ2-1 | TRBV28 | CASRGGINEQFF | TGTGCCAGCCGAGGGGGCATAAATGAGCAGTTCTTC
NA | TRBD1 | TRBJ1-1 | TRBV10-3 | CAISDLGQGHTEAFF | TGTGCCATCAGTGACCTGGGACAGGGGCACACTGAAGCTTTCTTT
few | NA | TRBJ2-2 | TRBV11-2 | CASIRDTGELFF | TGTGCCAGCATCCGAGACACCGGGGAGCTGTTTTTT
few | TRBD1 | TRBJ2-5 | TRBV5-1 | CASSLGQTRQTQYF | TGCGCCAGCAGCCTGGGACAGACCAGGCAGACCCAGTACTTC
few | TRBD2 | TRBJ2-3 | TRBV20-1 | CSAYGLAGGPRTDTQYF | TGCAGTGCTTACGGACTAGCGGGGGGTCCTCGCACAGATACGCAGTATTTT
NA | TRBD1 | TRBJ1-1 | TRBV2 | CATHTGDNTEAFF | TGTGCCACACATACAGGGGATAACACTGAAGCTTTCTTT
few | NA | TRBJ2-1 | TRBV2 | CASSEARLRDEQFF | TGTGCCAGCAGTGAAGCGCGTCTCAGGGATGAGCAGTTCTTC
few | TRBD1 | TRBJ2-1 | TRBV12-5 | CASGLFGTGLNEQFF | TGTGCTAGTGGTTTGTTTGGGACAGGGTTGAATGAGCAGTTCTTC
NA | TRBD1 | TRBJ1-1 | TRBV7-2 | CASRRTGGWAFF | TGTGCCAGCAGAAGGACAGGGGGATGGGCTTTCTTT
few | NA | TRBJ1-3 | TRBV7-9 | CASSLSYGESGNTIYF | TGTGCCAGCAGCTTATCCTATGGAGAATCTGGAAACACCATATATTTT
few | NA | TRBJ1-2 | TRBV28 | CASSLYTGLAGGYTF | TGTGCCAGCAGTTTATATACGGGGTTAGCGGGGGGCTACACCTTC
few | TRBD1 | TRBJ2-3 | TRBV10-3 | CAISGGDRDADTQYF | TGTGCCATCAGTGGGGGGGACAGGGATGCAGATACGCAGTATTTT
few | NA | TRBJ2-5 | TRBV7-9 | CASTTVRGQETQYF | TGTGCCAGCACAACGGTACGGGGACAAGAGACCCAGTACTTC
NA | NA | TRBJ2-5 | TRBV29-1 | CSVVWLIERQETQYF | TGCAGCGTTGTGTGGCTCATCGAACGACAAGAGACCCAGTACTTC
NA | NA | TRBJ2-1 | TRBV2 | CASSEAPSYNEQFF | TGTGCCAGCAGTGAAGCGCCCTCCTACAATGAGCAGTTCTTC
few | TRBD1 | TRBJ2-7 | TRBV27 | CASSQTQGAYEQYF | TGTGCCAGCAGTCAAACCCAGGGGGCGTACGAGCAGTACTTC
few | NA | TRBJ2-2 | TRBV6-5 | CASSYSKVGELFF | TGTGCCAGCAGTTACTCGAAGGTCGGGGAGCTGTTTTTT
NA | NA | TRBJ2-6 | TRBV15 | CATSREGGANVLTF | TGTGCCACCAGCAGAGAGGGTGGGGCCAACGTCCTGACTTTC
few | NA | TRBJ2-1 | TRBV20-1 | CSARVVPPEQFF | TGCAGTGCTAGAGTCGTCCCTCCAGAGCAGTTCTTC
NA | TRBD2 | TRBJ2-1 | TRBV20-1 | CSARVSGGTSSYNEQFF | TGCAGTGCTAGAGTCAGCGGGGGGACTAGCTCCTACAATGAGCAGTTCTTC
few | NA | TRBJ2-7 | TRBV4-3 | CASSQEEAPEIYEQYF | TGCGCCAGCAGCCAAGAAGAGGCACCCGAAATTTACGAGCAGTACTTC
few | TRBD1 | TRBJ1-2 | TRBV29-1 | CSATNGQGYGYTF | TGCAGCGCTACCAACGGACAGGGCTACGGCTACACCTTC
NA | NA | TRBJ2-2 | TRBV4-1 | CASSQVRNAGELFF | TGCGCCAGCAGCCAAGTGAGGAACGCCGGGGAGCTGTTTTTT
NA | TRBD1 | TRBJ2-1 | TRBV6-2/TRBV6-3 | CASSYGSGNRGSGEQFF | TGTGCCAGCAGTTACGGGTCGGGTAACAGGGGATCGGGTGAGCAGTTCTTC
NA | NA | TRBJ2-2 | TRBV9 | CASSPRAGNTGELFF | TGTGCCAGCAGCCCGCGTGCGGGGAACACCGGGGAGCTGTTTTTT
NA | NA | TRBJ2-1 | TRBV7-2 | CASSLTGTFYNEQFF | TGTGCCAGCAGCCTCACAGGAACCTTCTACAATGAGCAGTTCTTC
NA | NA | TRBJ1-2 | TRBV6-5 | CASSYSGLGYTF | TGTGCCAGCAGTTACTCGGGGTTGGGCTACACCTTC
few | NA | TRBJ1-5 | TRBV12-3/TRBV12-4 | CASSLGEPQHF | TGTGCCAGCAGTTTAGGGGAGCCCCAGCATTTT
few | NA | TRBJ1-6 | TRBV6-5 | CASSLRQNSPLHF | TGTGCCAGCAGTCTACGACAGAATTCACCCCTCCACTTT
many | TRBD2 | TRBJ2-5 | TRBV3-1 | CASSQEFSSGGLYQETQYF | TGTGCCAGCAGCCAAGAATTCTCTAGCGGGGGGTTGTACCAAGAGACCCAGTACTTC
NA | NA | TRBJ2-5 | TRBV4-1 | CASSPLGPLPGSQETQYF | TGCGCCAGCTCTCCCCTAGGTCCCCTCCCAGGGTCCCAAGAGACCCAGTACTTC
few | NA | TRBJ1-2 | TRBV19 | CASSRATGGYTF | TGTGCCAGTAGTCGAGCAACGGGGGGCTACACCTTC
NA | NA | TRBJ2-1 | TRBV2 | CAGSAKPATFEQFF | TGTGCCGGCAGCGCTAAACCCGCGACATTCGAGCAGTTCTTC
NA | NA | TRBJ2-6 | TRBV7-9 | CASSFRPIAGANVLTF | TGTGCCAGCAGCTTTCGCCCCATCGCTGGGGCCAACGTCCTGACTTTC
NA | NA | TRBJ2-1 | TRBV20-1 | CSASSGDREQFF | TGCAGTGCTAGTTCAGGGGACCGTGAGCAGTTCTTC
few | NA | TRBJ2-5 | TRBV20-1 | CSAGGGTETQYF | TGCAGTGCCGGAGGGGGGACAGAGACCCAGTACTTC
NA | NA | TRBJ2-5 | TRBV5-6 | CASSFRSGDFETQYF | TGTGCCAGCAGCTTTCGGTCAGGAGATTTTGAGACCCAGTACTTC
NA | NA | TRBJ1-2 | TRBV5-5 | CASSEATGLHGYTF | TGTGCCAGCAGCGAAGCGACAGGACTTCATGGCTACACCTTC
NA | NA | TRBJ2-3 | TRBV19 | CASTSGNTQYF | TGTGCCAGTACCTCGGGAAATACGCAGTATTTT
NA | NA | TRBJ2-6 | TRBV7-9 | CASSASEGPWVNVLTF | TGTGCCAGCAGCGCCTCGGAGGGTCCGTGGGTCAACGTCCTGACTTTC
NA | NA | TRBJ1-1 | TRBV4-2 | CASAAIDNMNTEAFF | TGTGCCAGCGCTGCTATAGACAACATGAACACTGAAGCTTTCTTT
many | NA | TRBJ2-2 | TRBV3-1 | CASSQHTGELFF | TGTGCCAGCAGCCAGCACACCGGGGAGCTGTTTTTT
many | NA | TRBJ2-4 | TRBV6-2/TRBV6-3 | CASLYGQLVNIQYF | TGTGCCAGCTTATACGGACAGTTGGTGAACATTCAGTACTTC
NA | NA | TRBJ1-1 | TRBV28 | CASQVDSGAEAFF | TGTGCCAGTCAGGTAGATAGTGGGGCTGAAGCTTTCTTT
few | NA | TRBJ2-5 | TRBV29-1 | CSVGSGETQYF | TGCAGCGTGGGGAGTGGGGAGACCCAGTACTTC
NA | NA | TRBJ1-2 | TRBV27 | CASSRGQGRGYTF | TGTGCCAGCAGTCGGGGGCAGGGGAGAGGCTACACCTTC
NA | NA | TRBJ2-2 | TRBV28 | CASRNSRLWNTGELFF | TGTGCCAGCAGAAACAGCCGCCTATGGAACACCGGGGAGCTGTTTTTT
NA | NA | TRBJ2-1 | TRBV6-1 | CASITGTLVHNEQFF | TGTGCCAGCATTACCGGGACACTTGTCCACAATGAGCAGTTCTTC
NA | NA | TRBJ2-7 | TRBV20-1 | CSARANHSARSSYEQYF | TGCAGTGCTAGAGCCAACCATAGCGCGAGGAGCTCCTACGAGCAGTACTTC
NA | TRBD2 | TRBJ2-5 | TRBV4-3 | CASSQIIAGGSQETQYF | TGCGCCAGCAGCCAGATTATAGCGGGGGGGTCCCAAGAGACCCAGTACTTC
few | NA | TRBJ1-5 | TRBV5-1 | CASSLGGVSNQPQHF | TGCGCCAGCAGCTTGGGGGGTGTAAGCAATCAGCCCCAGCATTTT
NA | NA | TRBJ2-7 | TRBV7-2 | CASRRGPSSYEQYF | TGTGCCAGCAGGCGGGGGCCGAGCTCCTACGAGCAGTACTTC
NA | TRBD1 | TRBJ2-7 | TRBV29-1 | CSVEGQIYEQYF | TGCAGCGTTGAGGGACAGATATACGAGCAGTACTTC
few | TRBD2 | TRBJ2-1 | TRBV29-1 | CSAKAGGSYNEQFF | TGCAGCGCCAAAGCGGGGGGGTCCTACAATGAGCAGTTCTTC
NA | TRBD2 | TRBJ2-5 | TRBV4-3 | CASSQEERGWETQYF | TGCGCCAGCAGCCAAGAAGAGCGGGGTTGGGAGACCCAGTACTTC
NA | NA | TRBJ2-1 | TRBV7-2 | CASSLQQGNNEQFF | TGTGCCAGCAGCCTACAACAGGGCAACAATGAGCAGTTCTTC